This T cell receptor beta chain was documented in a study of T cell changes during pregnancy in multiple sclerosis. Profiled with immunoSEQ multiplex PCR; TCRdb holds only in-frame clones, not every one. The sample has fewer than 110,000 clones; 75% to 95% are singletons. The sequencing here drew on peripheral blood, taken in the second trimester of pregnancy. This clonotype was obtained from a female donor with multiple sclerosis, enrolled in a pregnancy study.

CDR3 residues: CSVVGAGMNTEAFF. The CDR3 DNA follows: TGCAGCGTTGTGGGCGCGGGTATGAACACTGAAGCTTTCTTT. The genes are TRBV29-1 and TRBJ1-1, with no clear D. CDR1 and CDR2 from the germline V gene are SQVTM and ANQGSEA. V lost 4 bases, J lost 0 bases, and 12 bases lay in between. The CDR3 consists of 14 residues.